This TCR beta chain was identified in a study of blood T cell repertoires in COVID-19. About the research overall: T cells, B-cell-depleted T cells, or PBMCs supplied cDNA or gDNA.

Germline lookup yields CDR1 SGHDT and CDR2 YYEEEE. Trimming stripped 4 bases from V and 5 bases from J, with 15 bases between. This CDR3 is built from 14 residues. Sequenced by immunoSEQ multiplex PCR; TCRdb stores in-frame clones only, minus some. Here the sample spans about 98,000 clones, around 80% being singletons. The source is a man aged 70 or older with acute or convalescent COVID-19. Material: peripheral blood. J is TRBJ1-2 and V is TRBV5-6; TRBD1 might be the D (5 bases). For the CDR3, the DNA is TGTGCCAGCAGCCCCGTACGGGGGAGTTATGGCTACACCTTC. It is translated as CASSPVRGSYGYTF. The whole variable domain, remainder taken from reference TRBV5-6 and TRBJ1-2, is DAGVTQSPTHLIKTRGQQVTLRCSPKSGHDTVSWYQQALGQGPQFIFQYYEEEERQRGNFPDRFSGHQFPNYSSELNVNALLLGDSALYLCASSPVRGSYGYTFGSGTRLTVV.